This T cell receptor (beta chain) came from a study of OX40 agonist ivuxolimab in advanced cancers. Study summary: The study treated patients with ivuxolimab, an agonistic anti-OX40 (CD134) antibody. Cohort: roughly 80% men, mean age around 60, aged about 23 to 79.

Sequencing was performed with immunoSEQ multiplex PCR; in TCRdb, only in-frame clones are kept and a portion is missing. The sample has tens of thousands of clones, 80% to 90% seen once. Study-wide points: Several nonresponders also turned out to have low normalized T-cell clonal expansion.

Germline loops: CDR1 SGHDT, CDR2 YYEEEE. V was shortened by 3 bases and J by 0 bases, with 10 bases between the two germline ends. CDR3 length equals 15 residues. About this clone itself: Its target is unknown.

The input for sequencing was CD4+ or CD8+ T cells sorted from blood, taken in a trial of the OX40 agonist ivuxolimab. The TCR comes from an adult with an advanced solid tumor such as melanoma, head and neck, liver or kidney cancer. The V and J genes are TRBV5-6 and TRBJ1-3, with a tentative D call TRBD1 (5 bases). The CDR3 sequence: CASSWGGGSGNTIYF. CDR3 coding DNA: TGTGCCAGCAGCTGGGGTGGGGGCTCTGGAAACACCATATATTTT.